The 31 T cell receptor beta chains below were found in one sample sequenced in a study of technical replicates of blood from several donors. Libraries were prepared by immunoSEQ multiplex PCR; TCRdb keeps only in-frame clonotypes and omits some of them. The sample includes roughly 65,000 clones, roughly 86% seen only once; the top ten take approximately 5.4%. Sequenced input: PBMCs. These receptors were obtained from a human donor in good health. Some clones in this sample may be carry-over from other donors' samples.

The chain carries TRBV9 and TRBJ2-7; 14 bases line up with TRBD2. The CDR3 is made up of 16 amino acids. V was clipped by 4 bases and J by 5 bases; unmatched bases: 8. Per germline, CDR1 SGDLS and CDR2 YYNGEE. This CDR3 reads CASSPRLAGGPHEQYF. CDR3 nucleotide sequence: TGTGCCAGCAGCCCTCGACTAGCGGGGGGGCCCCACGAGCAGTACTTC.

The rearrangement uses TRBV6-5 and TRBJ1-6, with a weak D call TRBD1 (6 bases). Trimming stripped 4 bases from V and 0 bases from J, with 10 bases between. Germline CDR1 is MNHEY and CDR2 is SVGAGI. The CDR3 sequence is 16 residues long. CDR3: CASSWTDVSYNSPLHF. DNA for the CDR3: TGTGCCAGCAGTTGGACAGACGTCTCCTATAATTCACCCCTCCACTTT.

This clone has only one observation. The chain couples TRBV29-1 to TRBJ1-2, with 7 bases matching TRBD1. This CDR3 comprises 13 residues. CDR1 is SQVTM and CDR2 is ANQGSEA in the germline V gene. The junction had 5 bases not matched to a gene; V was cut back by 4 bases and J by 3 bases. The CDR3 bases are TGCAGCGTTGTCGGACAGGTTGACTATGGCTACACCTTC. Its translation: CSVVGQVDYGYTF.

The chain has TRBV5-4 and TRBJ2-7; 8 bases fit TRBD2. CDR3 length equals 16 residues. J gave up 5 bases and V 6 bases, and 16 bases lay outside the gene matches. Germline V gene lookup returns CDR1 SGHNT and CDR2 YYREEE (reference sequence). CDR3 nucleotides: TGTGCCAGCACCCTGAGTTCCACCTTTAGCGGGAACGAGCAGTACTTC. This translates into CASTLSSTFSGNEQYF.

The rearrangement links TRBV5-4 to TRBJ2-7; 7 bases match TRBD2. Germline V gene lookup returns CDR1 SGHNT and CDR2 YYREEE (reference sequence). This CDR3 has 15 residues. The junction had 10 bases not matched to a gene; V was cut back by 5 bases and J by 2 bases. The CDR3 nucleotides read TGTGCCAGCAGTGTGGTAGGGAGCGGGACCTACGAGCAGTACTTC. Protein product: CASSVVGSGTYEQYF.

This sequence joins TRBV7-8 and TRBJ2-1, with 9 bases aligning to TRBD2. The CDR3 covers 15 residues. Trimming removed 1 base from V and 7 bases from J; junction bases left unmatched: 5. Germline-derived CDR1 and CDR2 are SGHVS and FQNEAQ. The CDR3 reads CASSLGGRGDNEQFF. The CDR3 DNA reads as TGTGCCAGCAGCTTAGGCGGGAGGGGGGATAATGAGCAGTTCTTC. Complete variable domain (other parts from reference TRBV7-8 and TRBJ2-1): GAGVSQSPRYKVAKRGQDVALRCDPISGHVSLFWYQQALGQGPEFLTYFQNEAQLDKSGLPSDRFFAERPEGSVSTLKIQRTQQEDSAVYLCASSLGGRGDNEQFFGPGTRLTVL.

The V gene is TRBV9, the J gene TRBJ2-2, with 8 bases lining up with TRBD2. V lost 5 bases and J lost 5; bases outside the gene matches: 11. The CDR3 runs to 16 residues. The germline V gene encodes CDR1 SGDLS and CDR2 YYNGEE. CDR3 region: CASSSTSGGWTGELFF. Written as DNA, the CDR3 is TGTGCCAGCAGTTCTACTAGCGGAGGGTGGACCGGGGAGCTGTTTTTT. The full variable domain, its missing parts supplied by reference TRBV9 and TRBJ2-2, is DSGVTQTPKHLITATGQRVTLRCSPRSGDLSVYWYQQSLDQGLQFLIQYYNGEERAKGNILERFSAQQFPDLHSELNLSSLELGDSALYFCASSSTSGGWTGELFFGEGSRLTVL.

This clone showed up just once. The V call is TRBV5-4, the J call TRBJ1-2; D is ambiguous. With 0 bases removed from V and 7 bases from J, the gap between germline ends came to 10 bases. Germline loops: CDR1 SGHNT, CDR2 YYREEE (reference sequence). This CDR3 contains 13 residues. The CDR3 spells CASSLAPGSGYTF. CDR3 nucleotide sequence: TGTGCCAGCAGCTTGGCTCCGGGGTCTGGCTACACCTTC.

The chain is built from TRBV7-2 and TRBJ2-7; maybe TRBD1 (5 bases). The CDR3 runs to 15 residues. CDR1 SGHTA and CDR2 FQGNSA come from the germline V gene. Between the trimmed V and J ends, which lost 5 bases and 3 bases, there was a span of 17 bases. For the CDR3, the DNA is TGTGCCAGCAGCATCCAATGGGGCAGCGACTACGAGCAGTACTTC. This sequence encodes CASSIQWGSDYEQYF.

The chain combines TRBV29-1 with TRBJ1-1; D remains ambiguous. The CDR3 contains 12 residues. Looked up from germline, CDR1 is SQVTM and CDR2 is ANQGSEA. Trimming took 3 bases from V and 0 from J, leaving 5 bases between them. Here the CDR3 reads CSVDRMNTEAFF. The DNA of the CDR3 is TGCAGCGTTGACAGAATGAACACTGAAGCTTTCTTT.

The chain has TRBV6-6 and TRBJ2-1; D possibly corresponds to TRBD1 (6 bases). Trimming left V 9 bases short and J 6 bases short, with 15 bases between. In germline, CDR1 is MNHNY, CDR2 SVGAGI (reference sequence). The CDR3 sequence is 13 residues long. CDR3 amino acids: CASLGGKSNEQFF. The CDR3 DNA reads as TGTGCCAGTCTTGGGGGCAAAAGCAATGAGCAGTTCTTC.

The chain carries TRBV6-5 and TRBJ2-3; a weak D match, TRBD2 (6 bases). Trimming shortened V by 7 bases and J by 3 bases, and 11 bases separated the two germline ends. Per germline, CDR1 MNHEY and CDR2 SVGAGI. CDR3 length: 13 amino acids. The CDR3 nucleotides are TGTGCCAGCAAGGCGGGACGAACAGATACGCAGTATTTT. Amino acid sequence: CASKAGRTDTQYF.

In its sample, this clone was seen once. This rearrangement joins TRBV5-4 to TRBJ2-1, with D possibly being TRBD2 (6 bases). Per germline, CDR1 SGHNT and CDR2 YYREEE (reference sequence). The CDR3 has 15 amino acids. Trimming shortened V by 4 bases and J by 8 bases, and 19 bases separated the two germline ends. In DNA, the CDR3 is TGTGCCAGCAGCCGGGAGTTTGCGAATTCCGATGAGCAGTTCTTC. Amino acid sequence: CASSREFANSDEQFF.

This sequence joins TRBV5-1 and TRBJ2-5, with 12 bases fitting TRBD2. The V gene's germline CDR1 is SGHRS and CDR2 YFSETQ. The CDR3 is made up of 14 amino acids. The trim removed 9 bases at V and 5 bases at J, leaving 8 bases unmatched. The CDR3 reads CATRTSGAGETQYF. Written as DNA, the CDR3 is TGCGCCACCCGGACTAGCGGGGCGGGGGAGACCCAGTACTTC.

This chain uses TRBV7-6 with TRBJ2-2; a weak D match, TRBD2 (7 bases). Germline V gives CDR1 SGHVS, CDR2 FNYEAQ. Trimming removed 6 bases at V and 7 bases at J, with 24 bases between. The CDR3 contains 17 residues. CDR3 protein: CASSSRLAGAPGGELFF. The CDR3 DNA sequence: TGTGCCAGCAGTTCCAGGCTGGCGGGGGCTCCTGGCGGGGAGCTGTTTTTT. The full variable domain, rest sourced from reference TRBV7-6 and TRBJ2-2, is GAGVSQSPRYKVTKRGQDVALRCDPISGHVSLYWYRQALGQGPEFLTYFNYEAQQDKSGLPNDRFSAERPEGSISTLTIQRTEQRDSAMYRCASSSRLAGAPGGELFFGEGSRLTVL.

This clone was picked up a small number of times. The J gene is TRBJ1-1, the V gene TRBV6-5; 7 nucleotides agree with TRBD1. With V trimmed by 4 bases and J by 2 bases, 7 bases remained unmatched. The germline gives CDR1 MNHEY, CDR2 SVGAGI. The CDR3 covers 15 residues. CDR3 region: CASSSPTGRNTEAFF. The CDR3 DNA reads TGTGCCAGCAGTTCCCCGACAGGGAGAAACACTGAAGCTTTCTTT.

The chain joins TRBV11-2 to TRBJ2-2, with D possibly being TRBD1 (7 bases). The length of the CDR3 is 15 residues. The germline gives CDR1 SGHAT, CDR2 FQNNGV. The germline V and J ends were trimmed by 5 bases and 3 bases, with 13 bases remaining between them. The chain's CDR3 is CASSPPGGHTGELFF. The DNA of the CDR3 is TGTGCCAGCAGCCCTCCAGGGGGGCACACCGGGGAGCTGTTTTTT.

The chain uses TRBV7-6 and TRBJ1-4; TRBD1 agrees at 9 bases. Germline CDR1 reads SGHVS; CDR2 reads FNYEAQ. V was pared by 5 bases and J by 7 bases, with 5 bases of the junction left unmatched. CDR3 length: 14 amino acids. The CDR3 DNA reads TGTGCCAGCAGCCCGACAGGGGGAGGTGAAAAACTGTTTTTT. Its translation is CASSPTGGGEKLFF.

This chain links TRBV30 with TRBJ2-1, with a tentative D call TRBD1 (5 bases). Looked up from germline, CDR1 is GTSNPN and CDR2 is SVGIG (reference sequence). Trimming left V 4 bases short and J 0 bases short, with 10 bases between. The length of the CDR3 is 14 residues. This CDR3 is CAWTRGRSYNEQFF. CDR3 sequence (DNA): TGTGCCTGGACTAGGGGTCGCTCCTACAATGAGCAGTTCTTC.

This clone was counted a few times. The chain is built from TRBV12-5 and TRBJ2-3; D unclear. In germline, CDR1 is LGHNT, CDR2 FRNRAP. The CDR3 spans 13 residues. V dropped 2 bases and J dropped 2 bases, with 5 bases sitting between them. The CDR3 reads CASGLINTDTQYF. CDR3 DNA sequence: TGTGCTAGTGGTTTGATCAACACAGATACGCAGTATTTT.

The chain uses TRBV19 and TRBJ1-6; the D gene is possibly TRBD1 (5 bases). The V gene lost 5 bases and the J gene lost 7 bases, with 18 bases spanning the gap. Germline values: CDR1 LNHDA, CDR2 SQIVND (reference sequence). This CDR3 is built from 16 residues. This CDR3 is CASSGDGGYANSPLHF. The CDR3 coding sequence is TGTGCCAGTAGTGGGGACGGAGGGTACGCGAATTCACCCCTCCACTTT.

The V gene is TRBV2, the J gene TRBJ1-5; TRBD1 is a possible D gene (5 bases). Trimming shortened V by 3 bases and J by 7 bases, and 16 bases separated the two germline ends. CDR1 and CDR2 (germline): SNHLY, FYNNEI. This CDR3 is 15 amino acids long. For the CDR3, the DNA is TGTGCCAGCAGTGATAGCGGTAGGGGTTTGCAGCCCCAGCATTTT. Its protein is CASSDSGRGLQPQHF.

In this sample, this clone turned up once. This chain uses TRBV29-1 with TRBJ2-5; the D gene is possibly TRBD2 (6 bases). V lost 4 bases to trimming and J lost 4 bases, with 10 bases between them. The germline V gene has CDR1 SQVTM and CDR2 ANQGSEA. The CDR3 has 12 residues. This CDR3 is CSVVRRGETQYF. For the CDR3, the DNA is TGCAGCGTTGTACGGAGGGGAGAGACCCAGTACTTC.

The chain joins TRBV11-2 to TRBJ2-7; 8 bases line up with TRBD1. Germline CDR1 is SGHAT and CDR2 is FQNNGV. This CDR3 spans 13 amino acids. V dropped 5 bases and J dropped 6; count of bases not matched to a gene: 6. CDR3 in amino acids: CASSPTGGGEQYF. DNA of the CDR3: TGTGCCAGCAGCCCTACAGGGGGTGGCGAGCAGTACTTC.

The chain carries TRBV20-1 and TRBJ1-2, with D tentatively TRBD1 (5 bases). The CDR3 has 11 amino acids. The ends were cut back, 6 bases at V and 6 bases at J, with 11 bases in the middle. Germline CDR1 reads DFQATT; CDR2 reads SNEGSKA (reference sequence). This CDR3 is CSAGPRDGYTF. For the CDR3, the DNA is TGCAGTGCGGGCCCCAGGGATGGCTACACCTTC.

This chain connects TRBV6-5 to TRBJ1-2; a weak D match, TRBD1 (6 bases). This CDR3 has 15 amino acids. CDR1 is MNHEY and CDR2 is SVGAGI in the germline V gene. Trimming pared 3 bases from V and 6 bases from J, leaving 17 bases between. DNA of the CDR3: TGTGCCAGCAGTTATGGGGGGGCTTCCAGTCATGGCTACACCTTC. Its protein is CASSYGGASSHGYTF.

The rearrangement joins TRBV7-9 to TRBJ2-3; D is unclear. CDR3 length equals 16 residues. Germline loops: CDR1 SEHNR, CDR2 FQNEAQ (reference sequence). The V end lost 1 base, the J end lost 1 base, and 12 bases lay between the germline ends. The DNA for the CDR3 is TGTGCCAGCAGCTTAGATGTCCTTCCCGGCACAGATACGCAGTATTTT. This encodes CASSLDVLPGTDTQYF. Using reference TRBV7-9 and TRBJ2-3 for the parts outside the CDR3, the full variable domain is DTGVSQNPRHKITKRGQNVTFRCDPISEHNRLYWYRQTLGQGPEFLTYFQNEAQLEKSRLLSDRFSAERPKGSFSTLEIQRTEQGDSAMYLCASSLDVLPGTDTQYFGPGTRLTVL.

V is TRBV4-3 and J is TRBJ1-2, with D perhaps matching TRBD1 (6 bases). The CDR3 has 15 amino acids. The germline V and J ends were trimmed by 4 bases and 6 bases, with 18 bases remaining between them. CDR1 is LGHNA and CDR2 is YSLEER in the germline V gene. CDR3 protein: CASSPRPGGYDGYTF. In DNA, the CDR3 is TGCGCCAGCAGCCCCCGTCCGGGGGGCTACGATGGCTACACCTTC.

V is TRBV11-1 and J is TRBJ2-7; 7 bases match TRBD1. The CDR3 covers 13 residues. Looked up from germline, CDR1 is SGHAT and CDR2 is FQDESV (reference sequence). The ends lost 5 bases at V and 1 base at J; junction bases unmatched: 2. In nucleotides, the CDR3 is TGTGCCAGCAGCCGGGGACAGTCCTACGAGCAGTACTTC. Amino acid sequence: CASSRGQSYEQYF.

The chain recombines TRBV19 with TRBJ1-4; tentatively, D is TRBD1 (6 bases). The CDR3 has 16 amino acids. In germline, CDR1 is LNHDA, CDR2 SQIVND (reference sequence). V was pared by 6 bases and J by 8 bases, with 22 bases between. CDR3: CASSHGGGRGREKLFF. The CDR3 coding sequence is TGTGCCAGTAGCCACGGAGGAGGCAGGGGTAGGGAAAAACTGTTTTTT.

This clone was detected a few times. The J gene is TRBJ1-1, the V gene TRBV30; D not certain. Per germline, CDR1 GTSNPN and CDR2 SVGIG (reference sequence). Deletions cut 3 bases from V and 2 bases from J, with 10 bases between. The CDR3 has 13 amino acids. CDR3 loop: CAWSLRINTEAFF. DNA of the CDR3: TGTGCCTGGAGCCTCAGGATTAACACTGAAGCTTTCTTT.